Below are 28 T cell receptor beta chains sequenced from a single sample in a study of T cell responses to AZD1222 COVID-19 vaccine. Profiled with immunoSEQ multiplex PCR; TCRdb holds only in-frame clones, not every one. Of some 120,000 clones in the sample, roughly nine tenths are singletons; the top ten hold 5.4%. The sequencing used peripheral blood, collected on day 0 of AZD1222 vaccination. These receptors were obtained from an adult in good health.

About this clone itself: At one end the junction does not follow the germline gene, possibly because of a read error. The genes are TRBV6-8 and TRBJ2-3; 9 bases match TRBD2. CDR1 MNHGY and CDR2 SAAAGT come from the germline V gene. This CDR3 region has 21 residues. The CDR3, as DNA: TGTGCCAGCAGTTCGCATCCTAGCGGGATTCCTTTCCGTAGCAGCACAGATGCGCAGTATTTT. Amino acids: CASSSHPSGIPFRSSTDAQYF.

This clone was detected only a few times. The chain carries TRBV2 and TRBJ1-5; maybe TRBD1 (5 bases). Deletions cut 8 bases from V and 7 bases from J, with 24 bases between. Germline V gene lookup returns CDR1 SNHLY and CDR2 FYNNEI. This CDR3 spans 16 amino acids. CDR3 nucleotides: TGTGCCAGCCGGGGGGGTTCGTTCAGGCTTAGCCAGCCCCAGCATTTT. This encodes CASRGGSFRLSQPQHF.

This clone showed up just once. The chain couples TRBV2 to TRBJ1-6; D gene uncertain. Per germline, CDR1 SNHLY and CDR2 FYNNEI. Trimming pared 5 bases from V and 6 bases from J, leaving 2 bases between. The CDR3 spans 11 residues. The CDR3 bases are TGTGCCAGCAGTAGTAATTCACCCCTCCACTTT. Protein product: CASSSNSPLHF.

CDR3 in DNA: TGTGCCAGCAGCATTTCCTACGAGCAGTACTTC. It specifies CASSISYEQYF. This chain uses TRBV5-8 with TRBJ2-7; D remains ambiguous. The CDR3 runs 11 residues. Trimming shortened V by 4 bases and J by 1 base, and 3 bases separated the two germline ends. The V gene's germline CDR1 is SGHTS and CDR2 YDEGEE.

This chain joins TRBV27 and TRBJ1-2; 11 bases align to TRBD1. Germline V gene sequence: CDR1 MNHEY, CDR2 SMNVEV (reference sequence). This CDR3 is 14 amino acids long. The trim removed 7 bases at V and 3 bases at J, leaving 4 bases unmatched. The CDR3 here is CASKPGQGDYGYTF. The CDR3, as DNA: TGTGCCAGCAAGCCGGGACAGGGGGACTATGGCTACACCTTC.

The V gene is TRBV6-1, the J gene TRBJ1-4; D not certain. The CDR3 loop spans 14 amino acids. Germline V gives CDR1 MNHNS, CDR2 SASEGT. The V gene lost 3 bases and the J gene lost 3 bases, with 8 bases spanning the gap. The CDR3: CASSEGWANEKLFF. CDR3 coding DNA: TGTGCCAGCAGTGAGGGCTGGGCTAATGAAAAACTGTTTTTT.

A remark on this clone: This sample also contains other DNA sequences that code for the same CDR3. V is TRBV9 and J is TRBJ1-3; the match to TRBD1 covers 9 bases. There are 14 residues in the CDR3. V gave up 2 bases and J gave up 5 bases; unmatched junction bases: 2. Germline CDR1 is SGDLS and CDR2 is YYNGEE. Here the CDR3 DNA reads TGTGCCAGCAGCGTGGGACAGGGACGAAACACCATATATTTT. This sequence encodes CASSVGQGRNTIYF. The whole variable domain, filled in from reference TRBV9 and TRBJ1-3, reads DSGVTQTPKHLITATGQRVTLRCSPRSGDLSVYWYQQSLDQGLQFLIQYYNGEERAKGNILERFSAQQFPDLHSELNLSSLELGDSALYFCASSVGQGRNTIYFGEGSWLTVV.

The chain employs TRBV6-4 and TRBJ2-2; maybe TRBD1 (6 bases). The V and J ends lost 6 bases and 1 base respectively, with 9 bases between them. The CDR3 is 14 amino acids. From germline, CDR1 is MRHNA and CDR2 SNTAGT. The CDR3 spells CASRVTGNTGELFF. The CDR3 nucleotides are TGTGCCAGCAGGGTGACAGGGAACACCGGGGAGCTGTTTTTT.

The chain recombines TRBV3-1 (or the pseudogene TRBV3-2) with TRBJ2-1, with TRBD2 as a possible D gene (5 bases). This CDR3 has 12 amino acids. Germline lookup yields CDR1 LGHDT and CDR2 YNNKEL (reference sequence). V was pared by 5 bases and J by 8 bases, with 10 bases between. The CDR3 loop is CASSTGRDEQFF. The CDR3 coding sequence is TGTGCCAGCAGCACTGGGCGGGATGAGCAGTTCTTC.

V gene TRBV19 combines with J gene TRBJ1-1, with 7 positions matching TRBD1. The CDR3 is 15 amino acids. The junction had 8 bases not matched to a gene; V was cut back by 7 bases and J by 0 bases. From germline, CDR1 is LNHDA and CDR2 SQIVND (reference sequence). DNA of the CDR3: TGTGCCAGTAACAGGGGCCAGTTCATGAACACTGAAGCTTTCTTT. Translated: CASNRGQFMNTEAFF.

This chain connects TRBV19 to TRBJ2-3; D is ambiguous. Deletions cut 4 bases from V and 5 bases from J, with 7 bases between. The CDR3 covers 12 residues. Germline V gives CDR1 LNHDA, CDR2 SQIVND (reference sequence). CDR3 loop: CASSTGRDTQYF. The CDR3 DNA is TGTGCCAGTAGTACCGGTAGAGATACGCAGTATTTT. Full variable domain (outside the CDR3, taken from reference TRBV19 and TRBJ2-3): DGGITQSPKYLFRKEGQNVTLSCEQNLNHDAMYWYRQDPGQGLRLIYYSQIVNDFQKGDIAEGYSVSREKKESFPLTVTSAQKNPTAFYLCASSTGRDTQYFGPGTRLTVL.

The chain couples TRBV30 to TRBJ1-2; D remains ambiguous. V lost 1 base to trimming and J lost 6 bases, with 3 bases between them. CDR3 length: 10 residues. CDR1 and CDR2 (germline): GTSNPN, SVGIG (reference sequence). This CDR3 reads CAWSGDGYTF. DNA of the CDR3: TGTGCCTGGAGTGGGGATGGCTACACCTTC.

This chain uses TRBV28 with TRBJ1-2; 7 nucleotides agree with TRBD1. V lost 6 bases, J lost 7 bases, and 5 bases stayed unmatched. The CDR3 length is 12 residues. Germline CDR1 is MDHEN and CDR2 is SYDVKM. CDR3 bases: TGTGCCAGCAGCCCGAGGGGGCTTGGCTACACCTTC. Translating gives CASSPRGLGYTF.

The chain recombines TRBV5-6 with TRBJ1-4; no firm D call. The CDR3 length is 17 residues. V lost 4 bases to trimming and J lost 3 bases, with 19 bases between them. CDR1 and CDR2 from the germline V gene are SGHDT and YYEEEE. The CDR3 protein is CASSEIPVFGANEKLFF. As DNA, the CDR3 is TGTGCCAGCAGCGAAATCCCGGTGTTCGGAGCTAATGAAAAACTGTTTTTT.

The chain has TRBV2 and TRBJ2-2; 10 bases map to TRBD2. Germline V CDR1 and CDR2: SNHLY, FYNNEI. V dropped 2 bases and J dropped 6; count of bases not matched to a gene: 3. This CDR3 has 15 residues. This chain's CDR3 is CASSERAGGAGELFF. The DNA for the CDR3 is TGTGCCAGCAGTGAACGAGCGGGAGGGGCCGGGGAGCTGTTTTTT.

This sequence joins TRBV28 and TRBJ2-7; 9 bases map to TRBD1. The length of the CDR3 is 14 residues. J gave up 3 bases and V 5 bases, and 5 bases lay outside the gene matches. The germline CDR1 and CDR2 sequences are MDHEN and SYDVKM. The CDR3 region has the DNA TGTGCCAGCAGTCGTCCGGGACAGGGCTACGAGCAGTACTTC. This gives the protein CASSRPGQGYEQYF. The whole variable domain, filled in from reference TRBV28 and TRBJ2-7, reads DVKVTQSSRYLVKRTGEKVFLECVQDMDHENMFWYRQDPGLGLRLIYFSYDVKMKEKGDIPEGYSVSREKKERFSLILESASTNQTSMYLCASSRPGQGYEQYFGPGTRLTVT.

CDR3: CACQLKGNEKLFF. DNA for the CDR3: TGTGCCTGCCAACTCAAGGGGAATGAAAAACTGTTTTTT. V usage is TRBV30 and J usage is TRBJ1-4; D is perhaps TRBD1 (5 bases). The CDR3 loop spans 13 amino acids. CDR1 is GTSNPN and CDR2 is SVGIG in the germline V gene (reference sequence). V was clipped by 6 bases and J by 5 bases, with 13 bases between them.

The CDR3 DNA reads TGTGCCAGCAGCCAAATCGAGAATACCGAGCAGTACTTC. It translates to CASSQIENTEQYF. V gene TRBV3-1 (or the pseudogene TRBV3-2) combines with J gene TRBJ2-7; D gene uncertain. Germline V gene data show CDR1 as LGHDT and CDR2 as YNNKEL (reference sequence). The CDR3 length is 13 residues. V was trimmed by 2 bases and J by 6 bases, leaving 11 bases between them.

V usage is TRBV9 and J usage is TRBJ1-1; D ambiguous. CDR1 is SGDLS, CDR2 YYNGEE, per germline. This CDR3 region has 16 residues. The V end lost 6 bases, the J end lost 3 bases, and 21 bases lay between the germline ends. The CDR3 here is CASTSWGWGRDTEAFF. The DNA of the CDR3 is TGTGCCAGCACCTCGTGGGGTTGGGGAAGAGACACTGAAGCTTTCTTT.

The chain has TRBV9 and TRBJ2-1, with D unclear. The ends were cut back, 2 bases at V and 9 bases at J, with 12 bases in the middle. Germline V gene lookup returns CDR1 SGDLS and CDR2 YYNGEE. The CDR3 consists of 13 residues. For the CDR3, the DNA is TGTGCCAGCAGCGTGGAGCCAACTACTGAGCAGTTCTTC. It codes for CASSVEPTTEQFF.

The rearrangement joins TRBV9 to TRBJ1-2; D is unresolved. Germline CDR1 is SGDLS and CDR2 is YYNGEE. This CDR3 comprises 14 residues. V was trimmed by 0 bases and J by 6 bases, leaving 12 bases between them. The CDR3, as DNA: TGTGCCAGCAGCGTAGCTAGCAGAATGAATGGCTACACCTTC. Its protein product is CASSVASRMNGYTF. The complete variable domain, with remaining parts taken from reference TRBV9 and TRBJ1-2, reads DSGVTQTPKHLITATGQRVTLRCSPRSGDLSVYWYQQSLDQGLQFLIQYYNGEERAKGNILERFSAQQFPDLHSELNLSSLELGDSALYFCASSVASRMNGYTFGSGTRLTVV.

This rearrangement joins TRBV28 to TRBJ2-7; possibly TRBD2 for D (5 bases). This CDR3 spans 12 amino acids. The germline V gene encodes CDR1 MDHEN and CDR2 SYDVKM. Trimming stripped 9 bases from V and 3 bases from J, with 12 bases between. CDR3 coding DNA: TGTGCCAGTGCTTACGGGATCTACGAGCAGTACTTC. This translates into CASAYGIYEQYF. Based on the CDR3 plus reference TRBV28 and TRBJ2-7, the full variable domain is DVKVTQSSRYLVKRTGEKVFLECVQDMDHENMFWYRQDPGLGLRLIYFSYDVKMKEKGDIPEGYSVSREKKERFSLILESASTNQTSMYLCASAYGIYEQYFGPGTRLTVT.

The V and J genes are TRBV5-1 and TRBJ1-2, with 7 bases that match TRBD1. The CDR3 length is 14 residues. J was trimmed by 3 bases and V by 2 bases; bases with no gene match: 4. Germline V gives CDR1 SGHRS, CDR2 YFSETQ. The CDR3 DNA sequence: TGCGCCAGCAGCTTCGGACAGGCTTACTATGGCTACACCTTC. This gives the protein CASSFGQAYYGYTF.

The chain has TRBV10-1 and TRBJ1-5; no clear D. CDR3 size: 17 residues. V lost 4 bases, J lost 0 bases, and 16 bases lay in between. Germline CDR1 is WNHNN and CDR2 is SYGVQD (reference sequence). CDR3 amino acids: CASSVRADFYSNQPQHF. CDR3 coding DNA: TGCGCCAGCAGTGTCCGGGCCGACTTTTATAGCAATCAGCCCCAGCATTTT.

This clone was recorded at least ten times. J is TRBJ1-5 and V is TRBV27; TRBD1 matches 8 bases. The CDR3 length is 15 residues. V trimming: 0 bases; J trimming: 2 bases; junction bases outside the gene matches: 0. The germline CDR1 and CDR2 sequences are MNHEY and SMNVEV (reference sequence). In DNA form, the CDR3 reads TGTGCCAGCAGTTTATCACAGGGGGGCAATCAGCCCCAGCATTTT. Protein product: CASSLSQGGNQPQHF.

This sequence joins TRBV27 and TRBJ1-2, with TRBD1 as a possible D gene (5 bases). Germline V gene data show CDR1 as MNHEY and CDR2 as SMNVEV (reference sequence). Trimming took 3 bases from V and 5 from J, leaving 28 bases between them. The CDR3 has 19 amino acids. DNA for the CDR3: TGTGCCAGCAGTTTGTATCGTCCCGGTCCACGGCGGGGCCTATATGGCTACACCTTC. It encodes CASSLYRPGPRRGLYGYTF.

This chain uses TRBV9 with TRBJ1-6; possible D gene TRBD1, 5 bases. This CDR3 spans 15 amino acids. The ends were cut back, 4 bases at V and 0 bases at J, with 8 bases in the middle. Germline values: CDR1 SGDLS, CDR2 YYNGEE. The chain's CDR3 is CASSPRGSYNSPLHF. CDR3 nucleotide sequence: TGTGCCAGCAGCCCGAGGGGCTCCTATAATTCACCCCTCCACTTT.

The chain carries TRBV2 and TRBJ2-2, with D possibly matching TRBD2 (6 bases). V was cut by 6 bases and J by 7 bases, with 15 bases left in between. The CDR3 has 14 residues. Per germline, CDR1 SNHLY and CDR2 FYNNEI. The CDR3 DNA reads as TGTGCCAGCAGCGAGGGACTCCGCGGCGGGGAGCTGTTTTTT. It is translated as CASSEGLRGGELFF. The full variable domain, its missing parts supplied by reference TRBV2 and TRBJ2-2, is EPEVTQTPSHQVTQMGQEVILRCVPISNHLYFYWYRQILGQKVEFLVSFYNNEISEKSEIFDDQFSVERPDGSNFTLKIRSTKLEDSAMYFCASSEGLRGGELFFGEGSRLTVL.